The rows below give T cell receptor beta chains drawn from one sample of a study of technical replicates of blood from four donors. The protocol was immunoSEQ multiplex PCR, while the TCRdb copy is restricted to in-frame clones and leaves out a portion. The table has about 67,000 clones, 95% to 98% seen once. Sequenced sample: T cells isolated from PBMCs. The receptors were sampled from a human donor in good health. The CDR3 runs from the conserved cysteine through the conserved F or W. A D gene is named only where the DNA matches it firmly. Not all rows give a size; the values are once, few, many and, for expanded clones, a class.

D gene: NA
V gene: TRBV11-2
clone size: NA
J gene: TRBJ1-1
CDR3 DNA: TGTGCCAGCAGCTTAGCGCGCTCGACTGAAGCTTTCTTT
CDR3 protein: CASSLARSTEAFF

D gene: TRBD2
V gene: TRBV7-9
clone size: NA
J gene: TRBJ2-5
CDR3 DNA: TGTGCCAGCAGCTGGGGGGGGGAGAAAGAGACCCAGTACTTC
CDR3 protein: CASSWGGEKETQYF

D gene: TRBD1
V gene: TRBV11-2
clone size: NA
J gene: TRBJ2-7
CDR3 DNA: TGTGCCAGCAGCTTAACCGGGACAGTTCGGTACGAGCAGTACTTC
CDR3 protein: CASSLTGTVRYEQYF

D gene: TRBD1
V gene: TRBV28
clone size: NA
J gene: TRBJ1-5
CDR3 DNA: TGTGCCAGCAGTTCTGCGGGGACAGGAGGAGGCCAGCCCCAGCATTTT
CDR3 protein: CASSSAGTGGGQPQHF

D gene: TRBD1
V gene: TRBV28
clone size: NA
J gene: TRBJ1-4
CDR3 DNA: TGTGCCAGCAGTTTAAAGGGGGCAGCTAATGAAAAACTGTTTTTT
CDR3 protein: CASSLKGAANEKLFF

D gene: NA
V gene: TRBV27
clone size: NA
J gene: TRBJ1-4
CDR3 DNA: TGTGCCAGCAGTTTATCGTTTAGTGAAAAACTGTTTTTT
CDR3 protein: CASSLSFSEKLFF

D gene: TRBD2
V gene: TRBV13
clone size: NA
J gene: TRBJ2-3
CDR3 DNA: TGTGCCAGCAGCTTAGGACTGTGGACTAGCGGGGGGGCTACTAGCACAGATACGCAGTATTTT
CDR3 protein: CASSLGLWTSGGATSTDTQYF

D gene: NA
V gene: TRBV4-1
clone size: NA
J gene: TRBJ1-1
CDR3 DNA: TGCGCCAGCAGCCAAGATCTAATTGAGGTCGTGCTCGTCACTGAAGCTTTCTTT
CDR3 protein: CASSQDLIEVVLVTEAFF

D gene: NA
V gene: TRBV28
clone size: NA
J gene: TRBJ2-6
CDR3 DNA: TGTGCCAGCAGTTTAGGACACTCTGGGGCCAACGTCCTGACTTTC
CDR3 protein: CASSLGHSGANVLTF

D gene: TRBD2
V gene: TRBV11-2
clone size: NA
J gene: TRBJ2-7
CDR3 DNA: TGTGCCAGCAGCTTAGATCAACCAGCGGGAGTTTTCGAGCAGTACTTC
CDR3 protein: CASSLDQPAGVFEQYF

D gene: NA
V gene: TRBV7-9
clone size: NA
J gene: TRBJ1-1
CDR3 DNA: TGTGCCAGCACCATCACTCAGGCCCCGAACACTGAAGCTTTCTTT
CDR3 protein: CASTITQAPNTEAFF

D gene: TRBD1
V gene: TRBV19
clone size: NA
J gene: TRBJ1-3
CDR3 DNA: TGTGCCAGTAGTGTCGACAGGGGATCTGGAAACACCATATATTTT
CDR3 protein: CASSVDRGSGNTIYF

D gene: NA
V gene: TRBV5-1
clone size: NA
J gene: TRBJ2-3
CDR3 DNA: TGCGCCAGCAGCTTGGCGGGTCTGGCAGATACGCAGTATTTT
CDR3 protein: CASSLAGLADTQYF

D gene: NA
V gene: TRBV6-5
clone size: NA
J gene: TRBJ2-1
CDR3 DNA: TGTGCCAGCAGACCCGACAGAACGCGGAATGAGCAGTTCTTC
CDR3 protein: CASRPDRTRNEQFF

D gene: TRBD2
V gene: TRBV29-1
clone size: NA
J gene: TRBJ2-7
CDR3 DNA: TGCAGCGTTGCAACTAGCGGGGAAAGCTCCTACGAGCAGTACTTC
CDR3 protein: CSVATSGESSYEQYF

D gene: TRBD2
V gene: TRBV9
clone size: NA
J gene: TRBJ2-1
CDR3 DNA: TGTGCCAGCAGCGTAGGACTAGCTGCGGCAAATGAGCAGTTCTTC
CDR3 protein: CASSVGLAAANEQFF

D gene: NA
V gene: TRBV23-1
clone size: NA
J gene: TRBJ2-7
CDR3 DNA: TGCGCCAGCAGCCTCTACTCCTACGAGCAGTACTTC
CDR3 protein: CASSLYSYEQYF

D gene: NA
V gene: TRBV9
clone size: NA
J gene: TRBJ1-5
CDR3 DNA: TGTGCCAGCAGTACCGGGGGGCCCAATCAGCCCCAGCATTTT
CDR3 protein: CASSTGGPNQPQHF

D gene: NA
V gene: TRBV10-3
clone size: NA
J gene: TRBJ1-3
CDR3 DNA: TGTGCCATCAGTGGCCGCAGGGGAAACACCATATATTTT
CDR3 protein: CAISGRRGNTIYF

D gene: NA
V gene: TRBV29-1
clone size: NA
J gene: TRBJ1-2
CDR3 DNA: TGCAGCGTTGAGAATACTTATGGCTACACCTTC
CDR3 protein: CSVENTYGYTF

D gene: NA
V gene: TRBV27
clone size: NA
J gene: TRBJ2-5
CDR3 DNA: TGTGCCAGCACCCCGAAGGGGGTTTTGGGGACCCAGTACTTC
CDR3 protein: CASTPKGVLGTQYF

D gene: NA
V gene: TRBV5-1
clone size: NA
J gene: TRBJ2-5
CDR3 DNA: TGCGCCAGCGGATCAGGGGAAGAGACCCAGTACTTC
CDR3 protein: CASGSGEETQYF

D gene: NA
V gene: TRBV28
clone size: NA
J gene: TRBJ1-2
CDR3 DNA: TGTGCCAGCAGTTCTTACACCCGGACGGGGAACTATGGCTACACCTTC
CDR3 protein: CASSSYTRTGNYGYTF

D gene: TRBD1
V gene: TRBV4-2
clone size: NA
J gene: TRBJ1-1
CDR3 DNA: TGTGCCAGCAGCCCGATGACAGGGGTAATGACTGAAGCTTTCTTT
CDR3 protein: CASSPMTGVMTEAFF

D gene: TRBD1
V gene: TRBV7-6
clone size: NA
J gene: TRBJ2-2
CDR3 DNA: TGTGCCAGCAGCGCGGGACAGGGGATTGACACCGGGGAGCTGTTTTTT
CDR3 protein: CASSAGQGIDTGELFF

D gene: TRBD1
V gene: TRBV11-3
clone size: NA
J gene: TRBJ1-1
CDR3 DNA: TGTGCCAGCAGCTTGGGGACCGGGACAGAGCAAGCTTTCTTT
CDR3 protein: CASSLGTGTEQAFF

D gene: NA
V gene: TRBV7-9
clone size: NA
J gene: TRBJ2-7
CDR3 DNA: TGTGCCAGCAGCTCAAAGATACAAAGATACGAGCAGTACTTC
CDR3 protein: CASSSKIQRYEQYF

D gene: NA
V gene: TRBV11-1
clone size: NA
J gene: TRBJ1-3
CDR3 DNA: TGTGCCAGCAGTGCGGAAGACTCTGGAAACACCATATATTTT
CDR3 protein: CASSAEDSGNTIYF

D gene: NA
V gene: TRBV7-9
clone size: NA
J gene: TRBJ2-2
CDR3 DNA: TGTGCCAGCAGCTTAGCGGGAGGAATTGACGGGGAGCTGTTTTTT
CDR3 protein: CASSLAGGIDGELFF

D gene: TRBD2
V gene: TRBV23-1
clone size: NA
J gene: TRBJ2-1
CDR3 DNA: TGCGCCAGCCTCCCATCCAGCGGGAGGACCAATGAGCAGTTCTTC
CDR3 protein: CASLPSSGRTNEQFF

D gene: NA
V gene: TRBV1
clone size: NA
J gene: TRBJ1-5
CDR3 DNA: TGCACCAGCAGCCCTTTCAAATCTGGACAGCCCCTGTATAGCAATCAGCCCCAGCATTTT
CDR3 protein: CTSSPFKSGQPLYSNQPQHF

D gene: NA
V gene: TRBV28
clone size: NA
J gene: TRBJ2-7
CDR3 DNA: TGTGCCGGGCCAGACCACTCCTACGAGCAGTACTTC
CDR3 protein: CAGPDHSYEQYF

D gene: TRBD1
V gene: TRBV6-6
clone size: NA
J gene: TRBJ1-3
CDR3 DNA: TGTGCCAGCAGACGATTTGGACAGGACTCTGGAAACACCATATATTTT
CDR3 protein: CASRRFGQDSGNTIYF

D gene: NA
V gene: TRBV30
clone size: NA
J gene: TRBJ1-2
CDR3 DNA: TGTGCCTGGGCGGGGGGGGCCTCTGGCTACACCTTC
CDR3 protein: CAWAGGASGYTF

D gene: NA
V gene: TRBV9
clone size: once
J gene: TRBJ1-6
CDR3 DNA: TGTGCCAGCAGCGTAGAAGCAGCGTATAGTTCACCCCTCCACTTT
CDR3 protein: CASSVEAAYSSPLHF

D gene: NA
V gene: TRBV10-3
clone size: NA
J gene: TRBJ2-7
CDR3 DNA: TGTGCCATCAGTGGGAGGGGGGGGCGGTACGAGCAGTACTTC
CDR3 protein: CAISGRGGRYEQYF

D gene: NA
V gene: TRBV28
clone size: NA
J gene: TRBJ2-7
CDR3 DNA: TGTGCCAGCGGAAGCCCGACAAACCTCTACGAGCAGTACTTC
CDR3 protein: CASGSPTNLYEQYF

D gene: NA
V gene: TRBV5-1
clone size: NA
J gene: TRBJ2-3
CDR3 DNA: TGCGCAGATCGGGAGCACACAAGGACAGATACGCAGTATTTT
CDR3 protein: CADREHTRTDTQYF

D gene: TRBD1
V gene: TRBV4-2
clone size: NA
J gene: TRBJ2-3
CDR3 DNA: TGTGCCAGCAGCCTAGTTTTAGACAGGGGGGACGCTTATACGCAGTATTTT
CDR3 protein: CASSLVLDRGDAYTQYF

D gene: NA
V gene: TRBV28
clone size: NA
J gene: TRBJ1-5
CDR3 DNA: TGTGCCAGCAGTTTCCAATGGCCCCAGCATTTT
CDR3 protein: CASSFQWPQHF

D gene: TRBD1
V gene: TRBV30
clone size: NA
J gene: TRBJ1-1
CDR3 DNA: TGTGCCATGGGACAGGGGAACACTGAAGCTTTCTTT
CDR3 protein: CAMGQGNTEAFF

D gene: TRBD1
V gene: TRBV9
clone size: NA
J gene: TRBJ2-7
CDR3 DNA: TGTGCCAGCAGCGTTTCCGGGACAGGGGTCGAGCAGTACTTC
CDR3 protein: CASSVSGTGVEQYF

D gene: TRBD1
V gene: TRBV5-4
clone size: once
J gene: TRBJ1-2
CDR3 DNA: TGTGCCAGCAGCTTCGGGACAGGGAACGGGTATGGCTACACCTTC
CDR3 protein: CASSFGTGNGYGYTF

D gene: TRBD1
V gene: TRBV25-1
clone size: once
J gene: TRBJ2-5
CDR3 DNA: TGTGCCAGCAGTGTTGGACAGGGGGCCATCGAGACCCAGTACTTC
CDR3 protein: CASSVGQGAIETQYF

D gene: TRBD2
V gene: TRBV6-6
clone size: NA
J gene: TRBJ2-6
CDR3 DNA: TGTGCCAGCAGTTACTCCGGACTAGTTGGGGCCAACGTCCTGACTTTC
CDR3 protein: CASSYSGLVGANVLTF

D gene: NA
V gene: TRBV28
clone size: NA
J gene: TRBJ1-1
CDR3 DNA: TGTGCCAGCAGTTTAACGGGATGGAACACTGAAGCTTTCTTT
CDR3 protein: CASSLTGWNTEAFF

D gene: NA
V gene: TRBV5-1
clone size: NA
J gene: TRBJ1-1
CDR3 DNA: TGCGCCAGCAGCTTGGACAGGGTGGACACTGAAGCTTTCTTT
CDR3 protein: CASSLDRVDTEAFF

D gene: NA
V gene: TRBV6-5
clone size: NA
J gene: TRBJ1-2
CDR3 DNA: TGTGCCAGCAGTTACTCAAGCCGAATCGGCTATGGCTACACCTTC
CDR3 protein: CASSYSSRIGYGYTF

D gene: NA
V gene: TRBV27
clone size: once
J gene: TRBJ1-2
CDR3 DNA: TGTGCCAGCAGTTTATGGGGGGGAAGTAACTATGGCTACACCTTC
CDR3 protein: CASSLWGGSNYGYTF

D gene: TRBD2
V gene: TRBV4-1
clone size: NA
J gene: TRBJ2-7
CDR3 DNA: TGCGCCAGCAGCCAAAATTTGGGACTAGCGGGATCCTACGAGCAGTACTTC
CDR3 protein: CASSQNLGLAGSYEQYF

D gene: NA
V gene: TRBV28
clone size: NA
J gene: TRBJ1-5
CDR3 DNA: TGTGCCAGCACCCCCCTCTCGGGGAGAGGCAATCAGCCCCAGCATTTT
CDR3 protein: CASTPLSGRGNQPQHF

D gene: NA
V gene: TRBV7-9
clone size: NA
J gene: TRBJ1-1
CDR3 DNA: TGTGCCAGCAGCTTCACAGGGATGAACACTGAAGCTTTCTTT
CDR3 protein: CASSFTGMNTEAFF

D gene: NA
V gene: TRBV4-2
clone size: NA
J gene: TRBJ1-1
CDR3 DNA: TGTGCCAGCAGCCAACTGGGGCAGAACACTGAAGCTTTCTTT
CDR3 protein: CASSQLGQNTEAFF

D gene: NA
V gene: TRBV6-1
clone size: few
J gene: TRBJ1-1
CDR3 DNA: TGTGCCAGCAGTGAACCGAGAAGTTTCTTT
CDR3 protein: CASSEPRSFF

D gene: NA
V gene: TRBV4-1
clone size: NA
J gene: TRBJ2-7
CDR3 DNA: TGCGCCAGCAGCGATCGAGCGGGCTCCTACGAGCAGTACTTC
CDR3 protein: CASSDRAGSYEQYF